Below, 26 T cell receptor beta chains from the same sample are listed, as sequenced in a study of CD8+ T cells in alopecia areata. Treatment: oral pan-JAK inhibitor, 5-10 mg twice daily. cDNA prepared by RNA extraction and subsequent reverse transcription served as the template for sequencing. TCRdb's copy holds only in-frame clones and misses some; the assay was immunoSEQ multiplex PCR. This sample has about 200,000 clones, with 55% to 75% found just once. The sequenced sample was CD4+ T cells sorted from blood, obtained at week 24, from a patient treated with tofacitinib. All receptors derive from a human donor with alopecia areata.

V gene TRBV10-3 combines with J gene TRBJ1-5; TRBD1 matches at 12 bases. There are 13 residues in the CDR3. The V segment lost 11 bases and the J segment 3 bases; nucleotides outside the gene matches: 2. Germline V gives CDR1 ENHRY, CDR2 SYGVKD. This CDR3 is CAGGQGANQPQHF. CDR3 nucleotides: TGTGCCGGGGGACAGGGGGCCAATCAGCCCCAGCATTTT.

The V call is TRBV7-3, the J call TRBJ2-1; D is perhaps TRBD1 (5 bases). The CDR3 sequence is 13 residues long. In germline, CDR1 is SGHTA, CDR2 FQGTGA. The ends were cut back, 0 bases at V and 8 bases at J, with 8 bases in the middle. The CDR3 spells CASSLTQGYEQFF. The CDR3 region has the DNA TGTGCCAGCAGCTTAACCCAGGGCTATGAGCAGTTCTTC. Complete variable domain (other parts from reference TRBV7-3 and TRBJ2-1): GAGVSQTPSNKVTEKGKYVELRCDPISGHTALYWYRQSLGQGPEFLIYFQGTGAADDSGLPNDRFFAVRPEGSVSTLKIQRTERGDSAVYLCASSLTQGYEQFFGPGTRLTVL.

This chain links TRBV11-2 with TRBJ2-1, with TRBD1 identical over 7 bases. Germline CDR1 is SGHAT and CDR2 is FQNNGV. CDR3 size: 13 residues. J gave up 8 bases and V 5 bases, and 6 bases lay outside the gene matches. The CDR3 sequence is CASSTTGIDEQFF. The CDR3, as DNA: TGTGCCAGCAGCACGACAGGGATCGATGAGCAGTTCTTC.

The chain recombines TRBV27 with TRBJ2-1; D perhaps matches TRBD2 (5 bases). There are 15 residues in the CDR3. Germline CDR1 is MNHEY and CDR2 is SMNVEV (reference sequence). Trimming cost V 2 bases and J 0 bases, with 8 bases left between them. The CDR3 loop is CASSLPGSSYNEQFF. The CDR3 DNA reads TGTGCCAGCAGTTTACCGGGAAGCTCCTACAATGAGCAGTTCTTC.

CDR3 coding DNA: TGTGCCAGCACCTCTATACGGTCCTACGAGCAGTACTTC. Its translation is CASTSIRSYEQYF. The gene calls are TRBV7-9 and TRBJ2-7; D call uncertain. The germline V gene has CDR1 SEHNR and CDR2 FQNEAQ (reference sequence). This CDR3 is built from 13 residues. The ends were cut back, 7 bases at V and 1 base at J, with 11 bases in the middle.

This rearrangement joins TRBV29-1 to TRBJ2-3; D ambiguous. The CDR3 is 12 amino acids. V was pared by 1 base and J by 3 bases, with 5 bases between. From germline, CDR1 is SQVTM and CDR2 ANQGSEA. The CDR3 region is CSVEGFTDTQYF. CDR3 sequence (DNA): TGCAGCGTTGAAGGTTTTACAGATACGCAGTATTTT.

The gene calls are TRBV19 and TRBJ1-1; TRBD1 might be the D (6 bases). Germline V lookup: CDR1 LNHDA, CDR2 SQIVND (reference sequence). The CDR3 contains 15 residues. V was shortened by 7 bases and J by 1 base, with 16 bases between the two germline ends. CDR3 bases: TGTGCCAGTAATCCGAACAGGGTTGCGAACACTGAAGCTTTCTTT. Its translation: CASNPNRVANTEAFF.

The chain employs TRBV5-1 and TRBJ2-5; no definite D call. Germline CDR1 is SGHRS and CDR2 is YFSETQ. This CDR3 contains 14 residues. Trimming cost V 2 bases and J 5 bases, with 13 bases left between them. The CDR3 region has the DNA TGCGCCAGCAGCTTCTGGTCAGAAGGGGAGACCCAGTACTTC. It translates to CASSFWSEGETQYF.

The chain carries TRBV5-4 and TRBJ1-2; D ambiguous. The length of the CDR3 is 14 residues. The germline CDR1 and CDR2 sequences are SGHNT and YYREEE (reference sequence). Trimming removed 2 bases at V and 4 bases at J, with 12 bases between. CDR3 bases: TGTGCCAGCAGCTTATCCCAGCAACTCTATGGCTACACCTTC. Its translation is CASSLSQQLYGYTF.

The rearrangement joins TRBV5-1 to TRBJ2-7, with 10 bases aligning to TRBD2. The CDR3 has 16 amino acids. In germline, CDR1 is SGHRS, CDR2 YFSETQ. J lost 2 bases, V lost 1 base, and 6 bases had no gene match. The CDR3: CASSLWASGGAYEQYF. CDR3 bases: TGCGCCAGCAGCTTGTGGGCAAGCGGGGGGGCCTACGAGCAGTACTTC.

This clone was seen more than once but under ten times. This CDR3 reads CASSLPRTSGSYEQYF. The CDR3 DNA reads TGTGCCAGCAGCTTACCCCGGACTAGCGGCTCCTACGAGCAGTACTTC. The chain has TRBV7-9 and TRBJ2-7; TRBD2 matches at 10 bases. Looked up from germline, CDR1 is SEHNR and CDR2 is FQNEAQ (reference sequence). The CDR3 covers 16 residues. The V gene end was trimmed by 2 bases and the J gene end by 0 bases; junction bases not matched to a gene: 4. The whole variable domain, remainder taken from reference TRBV7-9 and TRBJ2-7, is DTGVSQNPRHKITKRGQNVTFRCDPISEHNRLYWYRQTLGQGPEFLTYFQNEAQLEKSRLLSDRFSAERPKGSFSTLEIQRTEQGDSAMYLCASSLPRTSGSYEQYFGPGTRLTVT.

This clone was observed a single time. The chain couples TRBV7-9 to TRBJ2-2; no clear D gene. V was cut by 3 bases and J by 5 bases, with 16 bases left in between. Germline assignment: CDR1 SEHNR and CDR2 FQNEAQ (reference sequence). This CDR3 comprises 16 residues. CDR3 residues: CASSFRGMFGTGELFF. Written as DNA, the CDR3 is TGTGCCAGCAGCTTTAGAGGAATGTTTGGAACCGGGGAGCTGTTTTTT.

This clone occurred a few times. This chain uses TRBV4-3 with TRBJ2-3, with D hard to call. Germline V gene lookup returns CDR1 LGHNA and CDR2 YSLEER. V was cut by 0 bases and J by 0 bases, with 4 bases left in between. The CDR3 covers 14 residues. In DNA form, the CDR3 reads TGCGCCAGCAGCCAAGAAGGGAGCACAGATACGCAGTATTTT. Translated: CASSQEGSTDTQYF.

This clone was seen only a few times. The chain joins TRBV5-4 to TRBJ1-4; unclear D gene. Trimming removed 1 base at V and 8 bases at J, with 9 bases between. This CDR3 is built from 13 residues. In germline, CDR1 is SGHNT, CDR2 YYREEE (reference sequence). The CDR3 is CASSLQGNEKLFF. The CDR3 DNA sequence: TGTGCCAGCAGCTTGCAAGGGAACGAAAAACTGTTTTTT.

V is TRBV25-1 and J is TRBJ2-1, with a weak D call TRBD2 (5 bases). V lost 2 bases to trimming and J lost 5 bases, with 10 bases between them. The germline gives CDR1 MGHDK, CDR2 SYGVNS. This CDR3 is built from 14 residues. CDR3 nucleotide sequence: TGTGCCAGCAGTGAAGGACTCAATGACAATGAGCAGTTCTTC. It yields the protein CASSEGLNDNEQFF.

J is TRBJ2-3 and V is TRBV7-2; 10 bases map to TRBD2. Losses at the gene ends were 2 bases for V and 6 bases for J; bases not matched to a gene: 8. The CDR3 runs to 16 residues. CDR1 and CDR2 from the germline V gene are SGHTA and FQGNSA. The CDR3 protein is CASSLRLAGAGDTQYF. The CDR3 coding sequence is TGTGCCAGCAGCTTAAGGCTAGCGGGAGCCGGGGATACGCAGTATTTT.

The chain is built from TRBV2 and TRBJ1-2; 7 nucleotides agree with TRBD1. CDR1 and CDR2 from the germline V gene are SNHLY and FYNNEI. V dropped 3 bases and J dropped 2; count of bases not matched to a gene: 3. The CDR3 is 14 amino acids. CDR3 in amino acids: CASSDQGDNYGYTF. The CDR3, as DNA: TGTGCCAGCAGTGACCAGGGGGACAACTATGGCTACACCTTC.

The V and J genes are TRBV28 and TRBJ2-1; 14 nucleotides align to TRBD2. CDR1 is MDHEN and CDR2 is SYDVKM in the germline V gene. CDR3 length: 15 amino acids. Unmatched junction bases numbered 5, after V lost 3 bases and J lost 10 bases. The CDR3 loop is CASSLGTSGRREQFF. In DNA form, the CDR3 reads TGTGCCAGCAGTTTGGGGACTAGCGGGAGACGGGAGCAGTTCTTC.

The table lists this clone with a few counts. The CDR3 DNA reads as TGCAGCGCTGGGACAGCCAACCCCGCGAACACCGGGGAGCTGTTTTTT. It specifies CSAGTANPANTGELFF. The V call is TRBV29-1, the J call TRBJ2-2; 7 positions agree with TRBD1. J lost 0 bases, V lost 7 bases, and 11 bases had no gene match. Germline CDR1 SQVTM, CDR2 ANQGSEA. This CDR3 is 16 amino acids long.

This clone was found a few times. In DNA form, the CDR3 reads TGTGCCTGGAGTAAAACCCAGGGGAACACCGGGGAGCTGTTTTTT. It translates to CAWSKTQGNTGELFF. The V gene is TRBV30, the J gene TRBJ2-2, with a tentative D call TRBD1 (5 bases). V was clipped by 2 bases and J by 1 base, with 11 bases between them. The V gene's germline CDR1 is GTSNPN and CDR2 SVGIG (reference sequence). The CDR3 runs 15 residues.

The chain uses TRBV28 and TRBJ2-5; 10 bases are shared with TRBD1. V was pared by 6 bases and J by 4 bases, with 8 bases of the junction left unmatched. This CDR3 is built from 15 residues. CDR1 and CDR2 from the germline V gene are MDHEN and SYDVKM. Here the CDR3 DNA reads TGTGCCAGCAGCCCCGGACAGGGGGTTGGAGAGACCCAGTACTTC. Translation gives CASSPGQGVGETQYF. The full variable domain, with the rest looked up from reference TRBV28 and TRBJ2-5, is DVKVTQSSRYLVKRTGEKVFLECVQDMDHENMFWYRQDPGLGLRLIYFSYDVKMKEKGDIPEGYSVSREKKERFSLILESASTNQTSMYLCASSPGQGVGETQYFGPGTRLLVL.

CDR3 in amino acids: CASSLFDGSRFF. CDR3 coding DNA: TGTGCCAGCAGCTTATTTGATGGGAGTAGGTTCTTC. The chain recombines TRBV11-2 with TRBJ2-1; D might be TRBD2 (5 bases). Germline V gene lookup returns CDR1 SGHAT and CDR2 FQNNGV. The V and J ends lost 2 bases and 15 bases respectively, with 14 bases between them. This CDR3 region has 12 residues.

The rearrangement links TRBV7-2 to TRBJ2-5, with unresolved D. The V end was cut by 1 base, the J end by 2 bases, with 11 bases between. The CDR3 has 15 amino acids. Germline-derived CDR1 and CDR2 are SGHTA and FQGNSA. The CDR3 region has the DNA TGTGCCAGCAGCTTAGGCTCCGACGATCAAGAGACCCAGTACTTC. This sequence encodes CASSLGSDDQETQYF.

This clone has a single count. The CDR3 nucleotides are TGTGCCAGCAGCTTATACAGAGCCTACGAGCAGTACTTC. Its protein is CASSLYRAYEQYF. The genes are TRBV7-9 and TRBJ2-7; D is ambiguous. Germline V gene data show CDR1 as SEHNR and CDR2 as FQNEAQ (reference sequence). Trimming shortened V by 2 bases and J by 2 bases, and 7 bases separated the two germline ends. The CDR3 runs to 13 residues.

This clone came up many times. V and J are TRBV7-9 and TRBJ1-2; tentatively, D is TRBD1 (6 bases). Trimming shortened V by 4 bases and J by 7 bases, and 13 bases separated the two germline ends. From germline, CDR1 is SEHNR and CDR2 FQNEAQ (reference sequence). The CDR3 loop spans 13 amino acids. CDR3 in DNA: TGTGCCAGCAGCTCCGCCGGGGGCGGTGGCTACACCTTC. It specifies CASSSAGGGGYTF. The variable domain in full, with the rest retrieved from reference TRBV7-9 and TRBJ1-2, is DTGVSQNPRHKITKRGQNVTFRCDPISEHNRLYWYRQTLGQGPEFLTYFQNEAQLEKSRLLSDRFSAERPKGSFSTLEIQRTEQGDSAMYLCASSSAGGGGYTFGSGTRLTVV.

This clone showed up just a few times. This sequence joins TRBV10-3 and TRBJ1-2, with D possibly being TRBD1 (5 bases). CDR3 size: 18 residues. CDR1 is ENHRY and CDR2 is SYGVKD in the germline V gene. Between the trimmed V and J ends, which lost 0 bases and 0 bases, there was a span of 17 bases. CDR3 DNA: TGTGCCATCAGTGAGTCGTTTTTGGCGACAGCCGCTAACTATGGCTACACCTTC. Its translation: CAISESFLATAANYGYTF.